This is a list of T cell receptor beta chains from one sample in a study of cytomegalovirus exposure and HLA in healthy donors. The protocol was immunoSEQ multiplex PCR, while the TCRdb copy is restricted to in-frame clones and leaves out a portion. The table shows 140,000 to 150,000 clones, with around 73% occurring only once. Sequencing was performed on PBMCs. The receptor set was obtained from a woman in her late teens or twenties in good health and CMV-seronegative. Both conserved end residues are part of each CDR3. A D gene is named only where the DNA matches it firmly. A row's size may be missing; if present it is once, few, many or a size class.

J,D,size,V,CDR3,DNA
TRBJ2-6,-,-,TRBV7-9,CASSQTVTKPGANVLTF,TGTGCCAGCAGCCAAACAGTGACTAAGCCTGGGGCCAACGTCCTGACTTTC
TRBJ2-5,TRBD2,-,TRBV28,CASSLGREETQYF,TGTGCCAGCAGTTTAGGGAGGGAGGAGACCCAGTACTTC
TRBJ1-6,-,-,TRBV6-6,CASSYKGKFSPLHF,TGTGCCAGCAGTTATAAGGGGAAATTTTCACCCCTCCACTTT
TRBJ1-1,-,-,TRBV6-5,CASSRVSGTEAFF,TGTGCCAGCAGTCGAGTTTCGGGCACTGAAGCTTTCTTT
TRBJ1-5,-,-,TRBV2,CASSVQAGNQPQHF,TGTGCCAGCAGTGTTCAGGCAGGCAATCAGCCCCAGCATTTT
TRBJ1-6,TRBD1,once,TRBV4-1,CASSQALRDSYPPLHF,TGCGCCAGCAGCCAAGCTCTCCGGGACAGCTATCCACCCCTCCACTTT
TRBJ2-5,TRBD2,-,TRBV10-3,CAISESASGRIQETQYF,TGTGCCATCAGTGAGTCGGCTAGCGGGAGGATTCAAGAGACCCAGTACTTC
TRBJ1-5,-,-,TRBV4-1,CASSQGTRQPQHF,TGCGCCAGCAGCCAAGGGACAAGGCAGCCCCAGCATTTT
TRBJ2-7,-,-,TRBV5-1,CASSLEQGYEQYF,TGCGCCAGCAGCTTGGAGCAGGGCTACGAGCAGTACTTC
TRBJ1-1,-,-,TRBV27,CASSFSGVTEAFF,TGTGCCAGCAGTTTTTCAGGGGTCACTGAAGCTTTCTTT
TRBJ1-6,-,-,TRBV6-6,CASSPRGGRDSPLHF,TGTGCCAGCAGTCCCCGCGGGGGGCGTGATTCACCCCTCCACTTT
TRBJ1-1,TRBD1,-,TRBV11-2,CASSLDRVAFF,TGTGCCAGCAGCTTGGACAGGGTGGCTTTCTTT
TRBJ2-1,TRBD1,-,TRBV5-4,CANKGQGNEQFF,TGTGCCAACAAGGGACAGGGTAATGAGCAGTTCTTC
TRBJ1-2,TRBD1,once,TRBV2,CASSEGQGATYGYTF,TGTGCCAGCAGTGAAGGACAGGGGGCGACCTATGGCTACACCTTC
TRBJ2-7,-,-,TRBV5-4,CASSSPRSSCYEQYF,TGTGCCAGCAGCTCCCCCAGATCCTCCTGTTACGAGCAGTACTTC
TRBJ1-6,-,-,TRBV19,CASSIKGRSGSSYNSPLHF,TGTGCCAGTAGTATTAAGGGTCGCAGCGGTAGCTCCTATAATTCACCCCTCCACTTT
TRBJ2-3,TRBD1,-,TRBV29-1,CSVEGDRGTDTQYF,TGCAGCGTTGAGGGAGACAGGGGGACAGATACGCAGTATTTT
TRBJ1-2,-,-,TRBV4-3,CASSQAVGVGGYTF,TGCGCCAGCAGCCAAGCGGTGGGCGTGGGTGGCTACACCTTC
TRBJ2-1,-,few,TRBV7-8,CASSLKGGSYNEQFF,TGTGCCAGCAGCTTAAAAGGGGGATCCTACAATGAGCAGTTCTTC
TRBJ2-1,TRBD2,-,TRBV9,CASSVASTSGRFNEQFF,TGTGCCAGCAGCGTAGCCTCGACTAGCGGGAGGTTTAATGAGCAGTTCTTC
TRBJ2-1,TRBD2,-,TRBV2,CASRPGLAGVMDEQFF,TGTGCCAGCAGGCCGGGACTAGCGGGGGTAATGGATGAGCAGTTCTTC
TRBJ1-2,TRBD1,-,TRBV9,CASSVGGQGRDGYTF,TGTGCCAGCAGCGTAGGAGGACAGGGGAGGGATGGCTACACCTTC
TRBJ2-1,-,once,TRBV9,CASSVALSDSSHEQFF,TGTGCCAGCAGCGTAGCTTTATCGGACAGTTCCCATGAGCAGTTCTTC
TRBJ1-4,-,-,TRBV2,CASSPRGYEKLFF,TGTGCCAGCAGTCCCCGGGGTTATGAAAAACTGTTTTTT
TRBJ1-4,TRBD1,-,TRBV11-3,CASSFDGQAIFGLFF,TGTGCCAGCAGTTTCGACGGACAGGCGATCTTTGGGCTGTTTTTT
TRBJ1-5,-,-,TRBV2,CASSEDSPNQPQHF,TGTGCCAGCAGTGAAGATAGCCCCAATCAGCCCCAGCATTTT
TRBJ1-6,TRBD1,once,TRBV28,CASRGGQGTSPLHF,TGTGCCAGCAGGGGGGGACAGGGGACCTCACCCCTCCACTTT
TRBJ2-2,-,once,TRBV19,CASAMRGRNTGELFF,TGTGCCAGCGCCATGCGGGGTAGGAACACCGGGGAGCTGTTTTTT
TRBJ2-1,TRBD2,few,TRBV2,CASRERGGGDEQFF,TGTGCCAGTCGTGAGCGGGGGGGCGGAGATGAGCAGTTCTTC
TRBJ2-7,-,-,TRBV28,CASSLLGQGVSYEQYF,TGTGCCAGCAGTTTACTAGGGCAGGGCGTCTCCTACGAGCAGTACTTC
TRBJ2-2,TRBD2,-,TRBV19,CASSYRLASTGELFF,TGTGCCAGTAGTTACCGACTAGCGAGTACCGGGGAGCTGTTTTTT
TRBJ2-3,-,few,TRBV4-3,CASSQEVSAGTDTQYF,TGCGCCAGCAGCCAAGAAGTTAGCGCTGGCACAGATACGCAGTATTTT
TRBJ2-3,-,-,TRBV6-5,CASSSAGLSTDTQYF,TGTGCCAGCAGTTCCGCCGGACTGAGCACAGATACGCAGTATTTT
TRBJ1-2,-,-,TRBV4-3,CASSQTGVYGYTF,TGCGCCAGCAGCCAGACAGGTGTTTATGGCTACACCTTC
TRBJ1-1,TRBD1,-,TRBV6-1,CASGGQGETEAFF,TGTGCCAGCGGTGGACAGGGGGAGACTGAAGCTTTCTTT
TRBJ2-5,TRBD2,-,TRBV4-3,CASSQASGRAGVQETQYF,TGCGCCAGCAGCCAAGCTAGCGGGAGGGCCGGGGTCCAAGAGACCCAGTACTTC
TRBJ1-4,TRBD1,-,TRBV11-2,CASSLNQGGEKLFF,TGTGCCAGCAGCTTAAACCAGGGGGGTGAAAAACTGTTTTTT
TRBJ2-5,TRBD2,-,TRBV19,CASSIRAGGSETQYF,TGTGCCAGTAGTATACGAGCGGGAGGTTCAGAGACCCAGTACTTC
TRBJ2-1,TRBD2,-,TRBV6-5,CASSQKREGRSEQFF,TGTGCCAGCAGTCAAAAGCGGGAGGGCCGTAGTGAGCAGTTCTTC
TRBJ1-2,-,once,TRBV19,CASTGGLSSTF,TGTGCCAGTACCGGGGGGCTGAGCAGCACCTTC
TRBJ1-1,-,-,TRBV25-1,CASSEGRGRTEAFF,TGTGCCAGCAGTGAAGGAAGGGGCCGCACTGAAGCTTTCTTT
TRBJ2-2,-,once,TRBV29-1,CSVDGGSTNTGELFF,TGCAGCGTTGATGGCGGAAGCACGAACACCGGGGAGCTGTTTTTT
TRBJ1-1,-,-,TRBV10-3,CAISAGQKNTEAFF,TGTGCCATCAGTGCTGGACAGAAGAACACTGAAGCTTTCTTT
TRBJ2-6,TRBD2,-,TRBV19,CASSIDGSGSPGANVLTF,TGTGCCAGTAGTATAGATGGTAGCGGGAGCCCTGGGGCCAACGTCCTGACTTTC
TRBJ1-4,TRBD1,-,TRBV5-4,CARPDRGRGEKLFF,TGTGCCAGACCTGACAGGGGCCGGGGTGAAAAACTGTTTTTT
TRBJ1-6,-,-,TRBV10-1,CASHAQGCSPLHF,TGCGCCAGCCACGCCCAGGGTTGCTCACCCCTCCACTTT
TRBJ1-2,-,few,TRBV19,CASSIAGDYGYTF,TGTGCCAGTAGTATCGCGGGGGACTATGGCTACACCTTC
TRBJ2-5,-,few,TRBV7-2,CASSSGDRDQETQYF,TGTGCCAGCAGCTCAGGGGATCGGGACCAAGAGACCCAGTACTTC
TRBJ1-2,-,-,TRBV6-6,CASKAQAESYGYTF,TGTGCCAGCAAGGCGCAGGCTGAGAGCTATGGCTACACCTTC
TRBJ1-1,TRBD1,few,TRBV6-5,CASSYSGGNTEAFF,TGTGCCAGCAGTTACTCAGGGGGCAATACTGAAGCTTTCTTT
TRBJ1-1,-,-,TRBV2,CASKMRGGVTEAFF,TGTGCCAGCAAGATGAGGGGAGGAGTAACTGAAGCTTTCTTT
TRBJ1-2,TRBD1,-,TRBV4-3,CASSLTTGNYGYTF,TGCGCCAGCAGCCTCACGACAGGGAACTATGGCTACACCTTC
TRBJ2-5,-,-,TRBV14,CASSQVRRPGGETQYF,TGTGCCAGCAGCCAAGTTAGGCGGCCCGGAGGCGAGACCCAGTACTTC
TRBJ2-7,-,-,TRBV7-2,CASSLDQQSYEQYF,TGTGCCAGCAGCTTAGACCAACAGTCCTACGAGCAGTACTTC